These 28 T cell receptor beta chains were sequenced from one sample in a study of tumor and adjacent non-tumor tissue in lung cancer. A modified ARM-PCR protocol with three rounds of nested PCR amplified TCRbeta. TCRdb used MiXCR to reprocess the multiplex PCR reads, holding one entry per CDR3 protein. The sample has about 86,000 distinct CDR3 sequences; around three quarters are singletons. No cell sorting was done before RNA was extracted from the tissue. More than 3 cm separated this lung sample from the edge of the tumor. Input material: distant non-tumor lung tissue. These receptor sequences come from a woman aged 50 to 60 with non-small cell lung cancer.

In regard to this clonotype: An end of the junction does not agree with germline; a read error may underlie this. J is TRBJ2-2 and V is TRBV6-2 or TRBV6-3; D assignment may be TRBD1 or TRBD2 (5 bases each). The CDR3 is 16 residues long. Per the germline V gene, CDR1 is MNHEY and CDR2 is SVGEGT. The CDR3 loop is CVSSRPGHRLTGELFF. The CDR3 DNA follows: TGTGTCAGCAGTCGCCCTGGACACAGACTAACCGGGGAGCTGTTTTTT.

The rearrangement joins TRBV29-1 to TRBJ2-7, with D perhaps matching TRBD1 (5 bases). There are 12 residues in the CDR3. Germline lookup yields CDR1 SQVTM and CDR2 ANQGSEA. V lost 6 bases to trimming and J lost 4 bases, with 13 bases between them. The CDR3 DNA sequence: TGCAGCGTCCTGGCTACAGGTTACGAGCAGTACTTC. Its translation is CSVLATGYEQYF.

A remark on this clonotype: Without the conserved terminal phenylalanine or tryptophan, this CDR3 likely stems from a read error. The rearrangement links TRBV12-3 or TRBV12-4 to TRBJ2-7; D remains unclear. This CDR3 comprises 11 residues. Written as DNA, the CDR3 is TGTGTCAGCAGTCTTCACTACGAGCAGTACTAC. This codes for CVSSLHYEQYY.

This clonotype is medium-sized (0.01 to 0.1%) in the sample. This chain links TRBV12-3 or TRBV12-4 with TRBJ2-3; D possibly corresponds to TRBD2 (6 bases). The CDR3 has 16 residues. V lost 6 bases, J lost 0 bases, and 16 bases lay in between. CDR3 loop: CASSPGTGLSTDTQYF. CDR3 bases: TGTGCCAGCAGCCCTGGGACGGGACTGAGCACAGATACGCAGTATTTT.

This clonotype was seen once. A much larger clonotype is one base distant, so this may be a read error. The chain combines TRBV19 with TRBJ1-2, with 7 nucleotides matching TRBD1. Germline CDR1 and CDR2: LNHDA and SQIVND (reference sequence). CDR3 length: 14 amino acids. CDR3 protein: CTSSPDRINYGYTF. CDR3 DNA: TGTACCAGTAGTCCGGACAGGATCAACTATGGCTACACCTTC.

The CDR3 reads CASSSLARVTHDYTF. In nucleotides, the CDR3 is TGTGCCAGCAGTTCCCTGGCCCGGGTTACACATGACTACACCTTC. This chain uses TRBV28 with TRBJ1-2, with D unclear. The germline gives CDR1 MDHEN, CDR2 SYDVKM. V was trimmed by 4 bases and J by 10 bases, leaving 22 bases between them. This CDR3 is built from 15 residues.

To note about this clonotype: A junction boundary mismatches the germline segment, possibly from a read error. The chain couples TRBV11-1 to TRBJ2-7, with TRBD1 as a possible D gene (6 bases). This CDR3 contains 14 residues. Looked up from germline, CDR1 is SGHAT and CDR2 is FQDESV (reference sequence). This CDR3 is CASNSRQASYEHYF. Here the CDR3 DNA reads TGTGCCAGCAACTCTCGACAGGCTTCCTACGAGCATTACTTC. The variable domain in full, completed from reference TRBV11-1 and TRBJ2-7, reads EAEVAQSPRYKITEKSQAVAFWCDPISGHATLYWYRQILGQGPELLVQFQDESVVDDSQLPKDRFSAERLKGVDSTLKIQPAELGDSAMYLCASNSRQASYEHYFGPGTRLTVT.

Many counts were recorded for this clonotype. CDR3 region: CASSLEDRGGEKLFF. The DNA for the CDR3 is TGTGCCAGCAGCTTAGAGGACAGGGGAGGGGAAAAACTGTTTTTT. This chain connects TRBV7-8 to TRBJ1-4; 9 bases match TRBD1. J lost 8 bases, V lost 1 base, and 5 bases had no gene match. The germline V gene encodes CDR1 SGHVS and CDR2 FQNEAQ. This CDR3 has 15 residues. Complete variable domain (other parts from reference TRBV7-8 and TRBJ1-4): GAGVSQSPRYKVAKRGQDVALRCDPISGHVSLFWYQQALGQGPEFLTYFQNEAQLDKSGLPSDRFFAERPEGSVSTLKIQRTQQEDSAVYLCASSLEDRGGEKLFFGSGTQLSVL.

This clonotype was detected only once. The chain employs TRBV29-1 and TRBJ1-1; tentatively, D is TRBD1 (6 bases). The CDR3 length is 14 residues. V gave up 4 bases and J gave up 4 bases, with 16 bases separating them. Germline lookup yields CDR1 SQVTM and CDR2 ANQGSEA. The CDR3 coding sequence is TGCAGCGTTGGGGGGTGGCAGGACAGCACTGAAGCTTTCTTT. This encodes CSVGGWQDSTEAFF.

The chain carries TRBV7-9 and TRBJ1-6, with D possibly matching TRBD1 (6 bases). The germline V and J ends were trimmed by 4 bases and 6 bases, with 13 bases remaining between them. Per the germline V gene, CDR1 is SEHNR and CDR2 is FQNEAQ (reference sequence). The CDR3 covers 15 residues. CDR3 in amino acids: CASSSWRDINSPLHF. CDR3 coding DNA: TGTGCCAGCAGCTCGTGGCGGGACATTAATTCACCCCTCCACTTT.

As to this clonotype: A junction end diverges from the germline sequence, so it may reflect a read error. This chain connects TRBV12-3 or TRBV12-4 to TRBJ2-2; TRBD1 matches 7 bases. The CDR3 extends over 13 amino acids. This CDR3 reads CASRRQGTEELFF. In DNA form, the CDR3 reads TGTGCCAGCCGACGACAGGGTACCGAGGAGTTGTTTTTT.

The CDR3 spells CASSRQGGDNSLLHF. The CDR3 nucleotides read TGCGCCAGCAGCCGACAGGGAGGCGATAATTCACTCCTTCACTTT. V and J are TRBV4-1 and TRBJ1-6; 7 bases are shared with TRBD1. The CDR3 length is 15 residues. With V trimmed by 4 bases and J by 19 bases, 19 bases remained unmatched. Germline assignment: CDR1 MGHRA and CDR2 YSYEKL.

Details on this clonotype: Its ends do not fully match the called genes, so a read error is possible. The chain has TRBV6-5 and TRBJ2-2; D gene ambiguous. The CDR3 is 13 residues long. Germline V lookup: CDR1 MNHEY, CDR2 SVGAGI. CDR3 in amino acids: CANSFLNTGELFF. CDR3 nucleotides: TGCGCCAACAGTTTTCTGAACACCGGGGAGCTGTTTTTT.

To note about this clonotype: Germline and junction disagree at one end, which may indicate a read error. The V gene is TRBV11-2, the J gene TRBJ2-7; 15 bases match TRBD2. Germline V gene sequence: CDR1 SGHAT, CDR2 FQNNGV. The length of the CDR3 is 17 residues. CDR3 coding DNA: TGTGCCAGGAGCCCCCGGACTAGCGGGAGGGCATTGCGGGAGCAATACTTC. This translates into CARSPRTSGRALREQYF.

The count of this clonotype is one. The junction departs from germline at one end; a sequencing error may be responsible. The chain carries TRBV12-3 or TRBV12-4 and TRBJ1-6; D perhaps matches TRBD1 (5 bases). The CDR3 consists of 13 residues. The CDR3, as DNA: TGTGCCAGCAGGACAGAGCTTAATTCACCCATCCACTTT. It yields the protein CASRTELNSPIHF.

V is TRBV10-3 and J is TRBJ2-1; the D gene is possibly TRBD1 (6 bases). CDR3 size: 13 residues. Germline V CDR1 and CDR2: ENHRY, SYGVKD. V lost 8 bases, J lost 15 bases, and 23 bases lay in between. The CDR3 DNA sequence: TGTGCCATCGAGGGCCAGGGGACGACCCTGAGGTTCTTC. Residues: CAIEGQGTTLRFF.

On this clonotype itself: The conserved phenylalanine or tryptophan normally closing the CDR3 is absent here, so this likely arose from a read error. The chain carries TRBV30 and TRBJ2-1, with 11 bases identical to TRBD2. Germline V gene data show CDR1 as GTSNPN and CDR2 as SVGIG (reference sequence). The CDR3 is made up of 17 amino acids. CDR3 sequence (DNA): TGTGCCTGGAGTACCGGACTAGCGGGTTTCTCCGACAATGAGCAGTTCCTC. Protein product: CAWSTGLAGFSDNEQFL.

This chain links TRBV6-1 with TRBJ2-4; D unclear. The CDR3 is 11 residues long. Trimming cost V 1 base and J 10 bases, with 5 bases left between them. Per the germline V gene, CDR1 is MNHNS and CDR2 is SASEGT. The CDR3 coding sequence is TGTGCCAGCAGTGAAGGAGTAATTCAGTACTTC. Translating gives CASSEGVIQYF.

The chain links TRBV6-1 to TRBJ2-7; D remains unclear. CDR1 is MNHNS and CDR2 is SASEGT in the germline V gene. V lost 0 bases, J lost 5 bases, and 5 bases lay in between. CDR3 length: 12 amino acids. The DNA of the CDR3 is TGTGCCAGCAGTGAAGCGGGGAACGAGCAGTACTTC. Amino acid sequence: CASSEAGNEQYF.

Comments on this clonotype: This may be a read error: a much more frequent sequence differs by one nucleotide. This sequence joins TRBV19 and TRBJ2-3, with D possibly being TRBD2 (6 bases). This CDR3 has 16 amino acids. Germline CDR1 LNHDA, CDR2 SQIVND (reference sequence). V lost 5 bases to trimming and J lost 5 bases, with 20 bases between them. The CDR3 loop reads CASSASGTRNEDTQYF. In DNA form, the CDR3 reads TGTGCCAGTAGTGCCTCCGGGACTCGGAATGAAGATACGCAGTATTTT. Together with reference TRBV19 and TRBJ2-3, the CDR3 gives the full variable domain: DGGITQSPKYLFRKEGQNVTLSCEQNLNHDAMYWYRQDPGQGLRLIYYSQIVNDFQKGDIAEGYSVSREKKESFPLTVTSAQKNPTAFYLCASSASGTRNEDTQYFGPGTRLTVL.

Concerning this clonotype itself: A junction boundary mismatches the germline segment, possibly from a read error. CDR3 amino acids: CNVTTDAYGQYF. The DNA for the CDR3 is TGCAACGTTACGACGGATGCCTACGGGCAGTACTTC. The rearrangement uses TRBV29-1 and TRBJ2-7; D unresolved. CDR1 and CDR2 from the germline V gene are SQVTM and ANQGSEA. The CDR3 loop spans 12 amino acids.

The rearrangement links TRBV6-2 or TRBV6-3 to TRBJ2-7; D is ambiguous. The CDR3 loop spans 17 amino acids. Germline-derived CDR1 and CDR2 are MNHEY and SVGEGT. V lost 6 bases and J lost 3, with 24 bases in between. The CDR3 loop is CASSYITVTPLIYEQYF. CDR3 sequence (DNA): TGTGCCAGCAGCTACATTACGGTGACACCCCTTATCTACGAGCAGTACTTC.

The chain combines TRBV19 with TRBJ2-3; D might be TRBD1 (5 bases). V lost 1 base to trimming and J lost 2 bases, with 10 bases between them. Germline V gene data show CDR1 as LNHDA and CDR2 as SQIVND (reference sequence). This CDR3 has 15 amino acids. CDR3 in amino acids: CASSIATESTDTQYF. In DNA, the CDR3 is TGTGCCAGTAGTATAGCGACAGAATCCACAGATACGCAGTATTTT.

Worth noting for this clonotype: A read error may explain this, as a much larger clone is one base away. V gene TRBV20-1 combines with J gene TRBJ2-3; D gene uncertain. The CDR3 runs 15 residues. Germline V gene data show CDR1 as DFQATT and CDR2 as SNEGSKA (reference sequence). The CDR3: CSARDLVRITNTQYF. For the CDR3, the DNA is TGCAGTGCTAGAGATTTAGTAAGAATCACAAATACGCAGTATTTT.

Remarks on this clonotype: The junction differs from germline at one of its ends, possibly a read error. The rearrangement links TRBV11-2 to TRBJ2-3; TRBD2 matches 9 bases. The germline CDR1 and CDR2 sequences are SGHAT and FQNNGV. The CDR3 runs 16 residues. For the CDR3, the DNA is TGTGCTAGCAGCTTAGTTAGCGGGAGTAACGCAGATACGCAGTATTTT. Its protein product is CASSLVSGSNADTQYF.

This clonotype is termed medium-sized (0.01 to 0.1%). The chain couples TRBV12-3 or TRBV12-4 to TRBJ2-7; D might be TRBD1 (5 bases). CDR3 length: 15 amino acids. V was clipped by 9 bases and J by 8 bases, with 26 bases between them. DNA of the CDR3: TGTGCCAGTTCCCTCATGGGGCTGGACCTCAGCAAGCAGTACTTC. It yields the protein CASSLMGLDLSKQYF.

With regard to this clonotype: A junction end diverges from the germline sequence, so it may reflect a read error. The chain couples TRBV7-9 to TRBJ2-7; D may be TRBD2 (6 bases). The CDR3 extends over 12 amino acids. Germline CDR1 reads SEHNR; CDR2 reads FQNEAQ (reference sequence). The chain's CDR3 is CDSAGTDYEQYF. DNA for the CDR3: TGTGACAGCGCCGGGACTGATTACGAGCAGTACTTC.

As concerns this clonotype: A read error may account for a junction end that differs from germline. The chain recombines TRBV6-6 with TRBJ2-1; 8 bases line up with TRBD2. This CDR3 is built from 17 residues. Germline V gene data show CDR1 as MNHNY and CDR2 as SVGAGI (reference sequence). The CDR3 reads CVSSYPNPSGQYNKQFF. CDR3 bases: TGTGTCAGCAGTTACCCGAATCCTAGCGGGCAGTACAATAAGCAGTTCTTC.